The present T cell receptor (beta chain) was sequenced within a study of CD4 T cells in relation to SARS-CoV-2 and coronaviruses. Overall study: Crossreactive spike epitopes shared across donors were mapped to their HLA restriction. Study-level findings and limits: Compared with monoreactive clones, crossreactive clones showed significantly weaker SARS-CoV-2 expansion.

Assay used: immunoSEQ multiplex PCR; TCRdb lists only in-frame clones, some missing. The table lists roughly 25,000 clones, less than 80% of them singletons. Before the COVID-19 pandemic, during about 2010-2018, CD4+ T cells were taken from unexposed donors. CD4+ T cells were isolated from the cells after about ten days of culture. A remark on this clone: What it recognizes is unknown.

V lost 9 bases to trimming and J lost 3 bases, with 16 bases between them. Looked up from germline, CDR1 is SGHDT and CDR2 is YYEEEE. The CDR3 covers 13 residues. The V gene is TRBV5-6, the J gene TRBJ2-7; D is uncertain. The TCR originated in a human donor in good health. Sequenced input: CD4+ T cells from PBMCs, cultured in vitro. CDR3 sequence: CATTIGRSYEQYF. The CDR3 nucleotides are TGTGCCACCACTATCGGACGGAGCTACGAGCAGTACTTC. The variable domain in full, with the rest retrieved from reference TRBV5-6 and TRBJ2-7, is DAGVTQSPTHLIKTRGQQVTLRCSPKSGHDTVSWYQQALGQGPQFIFQYYEEEERQRGNFPDRFSGHQFPNYSSELNVNALLLGDSALYLCATTIGRSYEQYFGPGTRLTVT.